This T cell receptor beta chain was captured by sequencing in a study of vaccination effects on CD4 cells after COVID-19 (dated 2022 in TCRdb). Turning to the overall study: Participants received two doses of either the BNT162b2 or the mRNA-1273 mRNA SARS-CoV-2 vaccine. In both COVID-19 convalescent patients and infection-naive vaccine recipients, the study compared SARS-CoV-2 spike-specific CD4+ TCR repertoires from before mRNA vaccination with those from after it. Altogether, roughly 10 COVID-19 convalescent patients and a few SARS-CoV-2-naive healthy vaccine recipients made up the full study. Cultures from other donors in the study were sequenced with the Oncomine TCR Beta short-read assay on an Illumina iSeq 100.

A word on this clone: Which antigen it targets is not known. Qualities for individual bases were not recorded, and no much larger clone is one base off.

The library relied on the immunoSEQ multiplex PCR assay. TCR beta CDR3 sequencing was performed on DNA from the cultured, isolated CD4+ T cells. The source study handled its data this way. The analysis removed non-productive TCR sequences, trimmed reads to the CDR3 region, and retained only CDR3s that were 7 or more amino acids long. Antigen-specific clonotypes were identified with the MANAFEST web app by comparing expansion in peptide wells against reference cultures. For clones to be considered positive, expansion at FDR<0.05 versus reference and all other wells, an odds ratio above 5, and a frequency above 0.1% in two replicate wells were required. Clonotypes significantly expanded in SARS-CoV-2 spike wells and in at least one common cold coronavirus spike condition were defined as cross-reactive. Using the stringdist R package, CDR3 similarity was measured by Levenshtein distance, and unrooted trees were constructed with ape in R 3.6.1. TCRdb re-hosts the immuneACCESS table, in-frame sequences only. Its copies lack some clones; in the studies checked, an unresolved V gene accounts for under half of them, and the cause for the rest is not known. Clone size and V and J calls were adopted from that table, with D and trimming inferred from the DNA. The sample table lists tens of thousands of clones, about four fifths of them with a count of one. 5% to 6.5% of the sample rests with the top ten.

General conclusions and limits of the study: In healthy vaccine recipients, vaccine-induced clones were almost all SARS-CoV-2 mono-reactive, with only 1 of 255 being cross-reactive with common cold coronaviruses. At late post-vaccination timepoints, both infection-induced and vaccine-induced clones showed marked clonal contraction, consistent with waning T cell responses. The study was limited by a small number of convalescent patients and lacked early post-infection timepoints.

The CDR1 and CDR2 encoded by the germline V gene are KGHDR and SFDVKD. V and J are trimmed by 3 bases and 8 bases, and the gene matches miss 11 bases of the junction. The CDR3 holds 16 amino acids from the cysteine to the phenylalanine. The CDR3 DNA has 48 bases and is translated from base 1. In the ViraFEST assay, PBMC were stimulated with viral peptide pools, and TCR sequencing was then used to find antigen-specific CD4+ T cell clonotypes based on their expansion. After around ten days of culture, CD4+ T cells were isolated with the EasySep CD4+ T cell isolation kit. Negative nucleocapsid antibody results before and after vaccination confirmed that the healthy vaccine recipients had no prior SARS-CoV-2 infection. About 2.1 million PBMC per well were cultured in IMDM with approximately 5% human AB serum, 9 to 10 IU/ml IL-2 and gentamicin, plus 10 ug/ml peptides. Half of the culture medium was replaced with fresh IL-2-containing medium on days 3 and 7. Unless otherwise noted, each peptide stimulation condition was cultured in triplicate wells. PBMC were separated from whole blood using Ficoll-Paque Plus gradient centrifugation and were then either cryopreserved at -140C or used fresh. The spike proteins of SARS-CoV-2 and of the common cold coronaviruses HCoV-NL63, HCoV-OC43 and HCoV-229E were spanned by overlapping peptide pools. The QIAamp micro DNA kit was used to extract genomic DNA from the cultured CD4+ T cells.

This TCR was sampled from a human donor who received a COVID-19 vaccine. The source material was CD4+ T cells from PBMCs cultured with HCoV-OC43 spike peptides, sampled before COVID-19 vaccination. Read against the paper, the sample's cell subset or site label means: HCoV-OC43 spike overlapping peptide pool stimulation. In this chain, TRBV24-1 is recombined with TRBJ1-4, with 7 bases aligning to TRBD1. At the DNA level, the sequence is TGTGCCACCAGTGATACCACAGGGGACCCGGGGGAAAAACTGTTTTTT. The resulting protein is CATSDTTGDPGEKLFF.